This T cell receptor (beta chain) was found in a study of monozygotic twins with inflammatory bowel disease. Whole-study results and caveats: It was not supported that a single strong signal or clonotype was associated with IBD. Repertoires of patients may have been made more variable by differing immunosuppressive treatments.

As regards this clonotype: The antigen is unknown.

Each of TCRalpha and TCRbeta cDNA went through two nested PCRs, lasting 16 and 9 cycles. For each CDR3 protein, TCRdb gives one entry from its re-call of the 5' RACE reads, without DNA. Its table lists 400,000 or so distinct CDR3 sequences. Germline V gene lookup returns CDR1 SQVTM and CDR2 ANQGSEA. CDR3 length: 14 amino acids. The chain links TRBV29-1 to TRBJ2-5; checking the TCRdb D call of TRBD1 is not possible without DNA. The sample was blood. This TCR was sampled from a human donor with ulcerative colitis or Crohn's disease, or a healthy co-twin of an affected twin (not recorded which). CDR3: CSARWFAGEETQYF.